This T cell receptor beta chain was recorded in a study of cytomegalovirus exposure and HLA in healthy donors (dated by TCRdb to the late 2010s). The study in broad terms: In an earlier analysis of around 540 of the donors, approximately 300 Gb of sequence data and approximately 120 million unique TCR beta sequences from 150 million to 200 million T cells were reported. Roughly 5 DR-DQ haplotypes were treated as single units for association and clustering because of strong linkage in the cohort. Across approximately 400 genotyped donors of the cohort, an average of about 220,000 unique TCR beta nucleotide sequences per donor were sequenced, and 15% to 20% of those sequences were non-productive. In a later genetic analysis, genome-wide SNP genotypes for about three fifths of the roughly 670 donors were used, and that subset was treated as a discovery cohort. A later analysis re-analyzed previously published TCR beta repertoires from 500 to 700 donors and added high-resolution HLA genotyping to study TCR occurrence patterns. The study used immunosequencing to profile the T cell repertoires of some 600 subjects and linked those repertoires to cytomegalovirus serostatus. Donor age, sex, ethnicity and CMV serostatus were compiled together with the repertoire data. An early release that covered about 600 HLA-typed donors contained approximately 290 gigabases of sequencing data and tens of millions of unique TCR sequences. Every discovery cohort repertoire had been produced on one sequencing platform. HLA typing covered class I and class II loci at four-digit resolution. In an earlier analysis of around 540 of the donors, high-throughput TCR beta sequencing was used to judge whether each TCR beta V gene segment behaved as functional or pseudogenic. Of the 350 to 450 genotyped donors, around 81% fell in the genetic ancestry cluster associated with self-reported Caucasian donors. The number of donors typed differed by locus, with about 629-630 for A, B, C, DRB1 and DQB1, around 560 for DQA1, 600 to 610 for DPA1, and some 470 for DPB1. Rather than using new phenotypic data, the later analysis identified candidate immune exposures from TCR beta sequences and from how often those sequences occurred across donors. The study was designed to test whether signatures of past pathogen exposure could be identified by cataloging public T cell receptors. Besides the first cohort of under 700 subjects, a separate validation cohort made up of over 95 different subjects was used. High-throughput TCR immunosequencing, statistical association of individual TCRs with disease status, and machine learning were combined to predict cytomegalovirus infection status.

Notes on this clone: Its antigen remains unidentified. There are no base qualities to consult, and no much larger clone falls within one base.

CDR1 and CDR2, per the germline V gene, are KGHSH and LQKENI. The junction shows trimming of 3 bases on V and 0 bases on J, plus 9 bases between the germline ends. Reading from cysteine to phenylalanine, the CDR3 counts 16 amino acids. The CDR3 DNA has 48 bases and is translated from base 1. Broader findings and caveats from the paper: In vitro tests confirmed that a few of the cytomegalovirus-associated TCR beta chains recognize cytomegalovirus antigens. Some IMGT-functional V segments, including TRBV6-2 and TRBV6-3, could not be told apart with the 87-base-pair reads, so those segments were excluded. According to a later analysis, TCR association rates differed among HLA loci, with DRB1 alleles showing the most associated TCRs and HLA-C alleles showing the fewest. According to a later genetic analysis, donors in an Asian-associated ancestry cluster had fewer N-insertions in productive TCRs than the approximately 610-donor mean. Several of the top co-occurrence clusters appeared to be linked to parvovirus B19, influenza, CMV and Epstein-Barr virus, according to a later analysis. In the study, about 150 TCR beta chains were listed as associated with cytomegalovirus. When HLA alleles, especially DR and DQ, strongly co-occurred, TCR associations were difficult to assign to individual alleles. A further reported finding was that TCR beta sequences accurately predicted the HLA-A and HLA-B alleles for most subjects in the first cohort. Compared with equally common non-associated chains, HLA-associated TCR beta chains in a later analysis were more clonally expanded and had lower generation probabilities. Most TCR sequences were seen in very few donors, while some public TCRs were found in many individuals. Broadly in line with IMGT annotations, most TCR beta V segments showed up in productive rearrangements about 90% or about 30% of the time in an earlier analysis of around 600 of the donors. Specific HLA alleles were associated with 16,951 TCR beta sequences at a false discovery rate of 0.05 in a later analysis. Linkage disequilibrium might explain the correlated functional status among segregating V segments, but an unknown experimental factor could not be excluded. According to the authors, the approach could potentially be generalized to other disease states and immunological phenotypes. The sequencing pipeline was judged likely to have produced a cluster of highly shared sequence variants as a technical artifact. A later genetic analysis associated a missense DCLRE1C variant with V-gene and J-gene trimming of TCR beta chains, and an independent cohort replicated the association. For the cohort, immune exposure information was limited to CMV serostatus. Most CMV-associated TCR beta chains appeared to be HLA-restricted in a later analysis, and the HLA associations seemed to be driven largely by CMV exposure. Only TCR beta chains were sequenced in this cohort, and the absence of alpha or paired-chain data limited detectable features. Cytomegalovirus status was reported to be diagnosed by the classifier with high specificity and sensitivity in both the original and validation cohorts. The earlier analysis of almost 600 of the donors excluded roughly 17 rarely observed V segments, including chromosome 9 orphons, because counts were too low. The presence/absence analyses assumed that sequencing depth was roughly uniform across donors, and that assumption may not be true. HLA typing was unavailable for some donors at each locus, so association tests used only the typed subset.

In total, approximately 610 healthy bone marrow donors made up the cohort. Cohort members were all nominally healthy when sampled, although unrecorded immune exposures were likely present. The donor was CMV seropositive and was included in the group of some 290 seropositive cohort members. Every donor gave a peripheral blood sample, and the peripheral blood mononuclear cells from that sample were used for TCR beta sequencing. Genomic DNA was extracted from the blood cell samples with the Qiagen DNeasy Blood Extraction Kit. The library was built by means of the immunoSEQ multiplex PCR assay. A mixture of 60 forward primers for TCR Vbeta segments and 13 reverse primers for TCR Jbeta segments was used in the multiplex PCR. Amplification of the CDR3 region of rearranged TCR beta genes was performed with a multiplex PCR assay on genomic DNA. The Illumina HiSeq System was used to sequence the amplified TCR beta libraries as 87-base-pair reads. Per the source publication's procedure: A later analysis counted approximately 74 million unique TCR beta chains across the 670 or so repertoires, and roughly 9.9 million of these chains were shared by at least two donors. Raw reads were error-corrected and collapsed into unique sequences by a nearest-neighbor algorithm in which closely related sequences were merged to remove PCR and sequencing errors. V, D and J gene segments were assigned by aligning CDR3 sequences to IMGT reference sequences. For a sequence to be retained, at least a six-nucleotide match to both a V gene segment and a J gene segment was required. Rearrangements were called productive when the CDR3 lacked stop codons and stayed in frame with V and J; all others were non-productive. CDR3 was defined by IMGT convention, running from the second conserved V-encoded cysteine to the conserved J-encoded phenylalanine. The earlier analysis of 450 to 750 of the donors excluded any sequence lacking an unambiguous match to a single V gene segment. An earlier analysis of fewer than 650 of the donors classified V segments as functional when productive rearrangements were above 56.7% and as segregating when the standard deviation between donors was above 5%. A statistical classification framework was built for diagnosing cytomegalovirus status from the catalog of TCR beta chain sequences. V and J gene assignment, in a later analysis, came from comparing TCR nucleotide sequences with IMGT/GENE-DB human TR gene sequences. A later analysis assigned CDR3 sequences and most-parsimonious VDJ recombination scenarios with the TCRdist pipeline. In a later analysis, each TCR beta chain was defined by its CDR3 amino acid sequence together with its V-gene family, and reads lacking a unique V-gene family were excluded. In a later analysis, around 650 highly shared, low-generation-probability nucleotide sequences were removed to address suspected cross-contamination and a sequencing artifact. For each public chain, a later analysis derived a clonal expansion index from normalized ranks of inferred template counts within each repertoire. Generation probabilities in a later analysis came from a VDJ recombination model fitted to out-of-frame rearrangements, and those results were checked against IGoR. A later analysis scored TCR-TCR, TCR-HLA and TCR-CMV co-occurrence with hypergeometric tests, applying a repertoire-size bias correction to TCR pairs. A later analysis estimated false discovery rates by permuting HLA or CMV assignments 20 times. A later analysis grouped co-occurring TCRs with DBSCAN, adding TCRdist sequence similarity when clustering within HLA-allele-positive subsets. Co-occurrence clustering excluded repertoires with fewer than 30,000 or more than 120,000 public chains, plus five with anomalous nucleotide sharing. TCRdb took this table from immuneACCESS and kept in-frame rearrangements with V and J called. Such tables lack part of the clones; where checked against another copy, unresolved V genes explain under half of the gap, and the rest is unexplained. V and J calls and clone size are copied from that table; D and trimming were computed from the DNA. This sample has roughly 190,000 clones in its table, and roughly four fifths of those were observed once. The top ten constitute less than 2.5% of the sample.

The receptor was isolated from a young woman in good health and CMV-seropositive. The V and J segments used are TRBV18 and TRBJ2-6; the D gene remains uncertain. The sequenced sample consisted of PBMCs. The CDR3 region has the sequence CASSPNQISGANVLTF. The DNA sequence is as follows: TGTGCCAGCTCACCTAATCAGATCTCTGGGGCCAACGTCCTGACTTTC.